Listed here are 3 T cell receptor beta chains from one sample, sequenced in a study of blood T cells in healthy people across ages. It was with a sample-barcoded 5' primer and a J-beta primer mix that a second PCR of roughly 6 to 12 cycles was run. TCRdb reprocessed the 5' RACE reads with MiXCR, giving one entry per CDR3 protein. The table shows about 1.6 million distinct CDR3 sequences, with 30% to 35% occurring only once. Sequenced input: blood. The source of these receptors is a woman aged 30 to 39 in good health.

This clonotype has a handful of counts. This chain connects TRBV7-9 to TRBJ1-1; 7 positions agree with TRBD1. The V gene's germline CDR1 is SEHNR and CDR2 FQNEAQ (reference sequence). Trimming at V came to 4 bases and at J to 7 bases, leaving 3 bases not matched to a gene. The CDR3 has 12 amino acids. CDR3 nucleotide sequence: TGTGCCAGCAGCTCCGGGACAGATGAAGCTTTCTTT. Translated: CASSSGTDEAFF.

This clonotype was seen more than once but under ten times. The rearrangement uses TRBV5-1 and TRBJ2-3, with 9 bases matching TRBD2. Germline V CDR1 and CDR2: SGHRS, YFSETQ. Trimming at V came to 4 bases and at J to 2 bases, leaving 20 bases not matched to a gene. This CDR3 spans 20 amino acids. As DNA, the CDR3 is TGCGCCAGCAGCCGCTACCCTAGCGGGGAGGCTGCTTCTGACACAGATACGCAGTATTTT. Translation: CASSRYPSGEAASDTDTQYF.

The V gene is TRBV20-1, the J gene TRBJ1-2; TRBD1 matches at 7 bases. Germline V gene sequence: CDR1 DFQATT, CDR2 SNEGSKA (reference sequence). The trim removed 3 bases at V and 5 bases at J, leaving 6 bases unmatched. The CDR3 is 13 residues long. CDR3 residues: CSARARGNYGYTF. The CDR3 DNA follows: TGCAGTGCTAGGGCCAGGGGGAATTATGGCTACACCTTC.